This entry lists 13 T cell receptor beta chains sequenced from one sample in a study of T cell repertoires in ileal Crohn's disease. Sequencing used immunoSEQ multiplex PCR; TCRdb keeps in-frame clones, though not all of them. The table includes 55,000 to 65,000 clones, less than 90% detected once. The sample's time point: neoterminal ileum biopsy at postoperative endoscopy, about 6 months after surgery. Sequenced sample: ileal tissue. The receptors stem from an adult with Crohn's disease.

The chain is built from TRBV2 and TRBJ1-2; 11 bases agree with TRBD1. CDR1 and CDR2 (germline): SNHLY, FYNNEI. CDR3 length equals 15 residues. Trimming at V came to 1 base and at J to 4 bases, leaving 2 bases not matched to a gene. CDR3 sequence: CASSEVGTGGYGYTF. The CDR3 DNA reads TGTGCCAGCAGTGAAGTGGGGACAGGGGGCTATGGCTACACCTTC.

The chain is built from TRBV6-5 and TRBJ2-1; 8 nucleotides agree with TRBD2. This CDR3 has 15 residues. In germline, CDR1 is MNHEY, CDR2 SVGAGI. With V trimmed by 6 bases and J by 8 bases, 12 bases remained unmatched. The CDR3 sequence: CASSFFQRGHDEQFF. In nucleotides, the CDR3 is TGTGCCAGCAGCTTCTTCCAGCGGGGGCACGATGAGCAGTTCTTC.

The chain links TRBV7-8 to TRBJ1-1; D not resolved. The CDR3 runs to 13 residues. CDR1 SGHVS and CDR2 FQNEAQ come from the germline V gene. The V end was cut by 4 bases, the J end by 1 base, with 7 bases between. CDR3 sequence (DNA): TGTGCCAGCAGCTCCAGATCGAACACTGAAGCTTTCTTT. Encoded protein: CASSSRSNTEAFF.

The chain has TRBV28 and TRBJ1-6; 9 nucleotides match TRBD1. The CDR3 contains 15 residues. The trim removed 5 bases at V and 5 bases at J, leaving 4 bases unmatched. Germline loops: CDR1 MDHEN, CDR2 SYDVKM. The CDR3 loop is CASSRRTGDNSPLHF. The DNA of the CDR3 is TGTGCCAGCAGTCGTCGGACAGGGGATAATTCACCCCTCCACTTT. Complete variable domain (other parts from reference TRBV28 and TRBJ1-6): DVKVTQSSRYLVKRTGEKVFLECVQDMDHENMFWYRQDPGLGLRLIYFSYDVKMKEKGDIPEGYSVSREKKERFSLILESASTNQTSMYLCASSRRTGDNSPLHFGNGTRLTVT.

The chain couples TRBV5-4 to TRBJ2-2; tentatively, D is TRBD1 (6 bases). This CDR3 has 15 residues. Germline CDR1 and CDR2: SGHNT and YYREEE (reference sequence). V shed 3 bases and J shed 2 bases, with 11 bases lying between them. The CDR3 spells CASSSQGSNTGELFF. CDR3 bases: TGTGCCAGCAGCTCCCAGGGGAGCAACACCGGGGAGCTGTTTTTT.

DNA for the CDR3: TGTGCCATCCGAGCGGGCACTGAAGCTTTCTTT. Amino acid sequence: CAIRAGTEAFF. The chain is built from TRBV6-5 and TRBJ1-1; no clear D gene. CDR1 MNHEY and CDR2 SVGAGI come from the germline V gene. V was pared by 10 bases and J by 4 bases, with 10 bases between. CDR3 length: 11 residues.

This rearrangement joins TRBV5-1 to TRBJ1-3; D ambiguous. V shed 0 bases and J shed 0 bases, with 4 bases lying between them. Per the germline V gene, CDR1 is SGHRS and CDR2 is YFSETQ. The CDR3 consists of 14 residues. This chain's CDR3 is CASSLASSGNTIYF. The CDR3 DNA follows: TGCGCCAGCAGCTTGGCTAGCTCTGGAAACACCATATATTTT.

The V call is TRBV18, the J call TRBJ2-2; D is ambiguous. Germline CDR1 reads KGHSH; CDR2 reads LQKENI. CDR3 length: 16 residues. V was clipped by 1 base and J by 0 bases, with 9 bases between them. Here the CDR3 DNA reads TGTGCCAGCTCACCACTTTTGGCGGCGAACACCGGGGAGCTGTTTTTT. It translates to CASSPLLAANTGELFF.

V is TRBV14 and J is TRBJ1-2; 7 bases agree with TRBD1. From germline, CDR1 is SGHDN and CDR2 FVKESK. The CDR3 totals 17 residues. Trimming cost V 0 bases and J 4 bases; bases outside gene matches: 11. The CDR3 DNA is TGTGCCAGCAGCCAAGACAAGAAGGGGGCGATCGTCTATGGCTACACCTTC. Its translation: CASSQDKKGAIVYGYTF.

CDR3 sequence (DNA): TGCAGCGTTGAAGACAGGGGGGTGGGTGGCTACACCTTC. Translation gives CSVEDRGVGGYTF. V is TRBV29-1 and J is TRBJ1-2, with 7 bases lining up with TRBD1. Germline V lookup: CDR1 SQVTM, CDR2 ANQGSEA. V lost 0 bases, J lost 7 bases, and 5 bases stayed unmatched. CDR3 length: 13 residues. Full variable domain (rest looked up from reference TRBV29-1 and TRBJ1-2): SAVISQKPSRDICQRGTSLTIQCQVDSQVTMMFWYRQQPGQSLTLIATANQGSEATYESGFVIDKFPISRPNLTFSTLTVSNMSPEDSSIYLCSVEDRGVGGYTFGSGTRLTVV.

This clone has only a few counts. V and J are TRBV5-4 and TRBJ1-1; D perhaps matches TRBD1 (5 bases). Germline V gene data show CDR1 as SGHNT and CDR2 as YYREEE (reference sequence). There are 15 residues in the CDR3. V was cut by 3 bases and J by 0 bases, with 12 bases left in between. The CDR3 sequence: CASSSQGKMNTEAFF. The CDR3 region has the DNA TGTGCCAGCAGCTCCCAGGGAAAGATGAACACTGAAGCTTTCTTT.

The chain carries TRBV19 and TRBJ1-5; D unresolved. This CDR3 contains 13 residues. Germline V gives CDR1 LNHDA, CDR2 SQIVND (reference sequence). Trimming shortened V by 3 bases and J by 6 bases, and 9 bases separated the two germline ends. CDR3 in amino acids: CASSIPSGQPQHF. The CDR3 DNA follows: TGTGCCAGTAGTATCCCGTCCGGTCAGCCCCAGCATTTT.

V gene TRBV5-4 combines with J gene TRBJ1-1; possibly TRBD1 for D (6 bases). The germline V and J ends were trimmed by 2 bases and 1 base, with 6 bases remaining between them. The CDR3 has 13 amino acids. The germline V gene has CDR1 SGHNT and CDR2 YYREEE (reference sequence). This CDR3 reads CASSLGGNTEAFF. CDR3 DNA: TGTGCCAGCAGCTTAGGGGGGAACACTGAAGCTTTCTTT.